The next 23 T cell receptor beta chains were all read from a single sample in a study of T cell responses to AZD1222 COVID-19 vaccine. Measured with immunoSEQ multiplex PCR; TCRdb has only the in-frame clones, and not every one. The data show 120,000 or so clones, with 92% seen just once and around 0.96% held by the top ten. This material consisted of peripheral blood, taken on day 0 of AZD1222 vaccination. The receptors were gathered from an adult in good health.

The rearrangement joins TRBV29-1 to TRBJ2-4; D uncertain. Germline loops: CDR1 SQVTM, CDR2 ANQGSEA. This CDR3 comprises 10 residues. Trimming cost V 3 bases and J 5 bases, with 2 bases left between them. The CDR3 protein is CSVEENIQYF. CDR3 bases: TGCAGCGTTGAGGAAAACATTCAGTACTTC. The full variable domain, rest sourced from reference TRBV29-1 and TRBJ2-4, is SAVISQKPSRDICQRGTSLTIQCQVDSQVTMMFWYRQQPGQSLTLIATANQGSEATYESGFVIDKFPISRPNLTFSTLTVSNMSPEDSSIYLCSVEENIQYFGAGTRLSVL.

V is TRBV29-1 and J is TRBJ2-7; tentative D call: TRBD1 (5 bases). Per the germline V gene, CDR1 is SQVTM and CDR2 is ANQGSEA. V was cut by 5 bases and J by 4 bases, with 9 bases left in between. The CDR3 is made up of 11 amino acids. Here the CDR3 DNA reads TGCAGCGTTCAACAGGTTTACGAGCAGTACTTC. Its translation: CSVQQVYEQYF.

This chain links TRBV24-1 with TRBJ1-2; no definite D call. Trimming took 4 bases from V and 0 from J, leaving 14 bases between them. Germline assignment: CDR1 KGHDR and CDR2 SFDVKD. The CDR3 is made up of 16 amino acids. CDR3 bases: TGTGCCACCAGTGACCCACTCAAAGATCCTAACTATGGCTACACCTTC. This sequence encodes CATSDPLKDPNYGYTF.

The V gene is TRBV4-1, the J gene TRBJ2-1, with 14 bases aligning to TRBD2. Germline CDR1 and CDR2: MGHRA and YSYEKL. CDR3 length: 17 residues. The J segment lost 3 bases and the V segment lost 3 bases, leaving 4 bases of the junction unmatched. The CDR3 reads CASSQGLAGANYNEQFF. CDR3 nucleotides: TGCGCCAGCAGCCAGGGACTAGCGGGAGCCAACTACAATGAGCAGTTCTTC.

The chain is built from TRBV6-5 and TRBJ2-7, with 8 bases matching TRBD2. The CDR3 has 14 amino acids. Trimming took 6 bases from V and 0 from J; bases not matched to a gene: 4. Germline loops: CDR1 MNHEY, CDR2 SVGAGI. The CDR3 reads CASRSSGSSYEQYF. The CDR3 bases are TGTGCCAGCAGGTCTAGCGGGTCCTCCTACGAGCAGTACTTC.

The chain joins TRBV7-9 to TRBJ1-2, with D tentatively TRBD1 (5 bases). V was clipped by 3 bases and J by 2 bases, with 19 bases between them. This CDR3 is 17 amino acids long. Germline CDR1 reads SEHNR; CDR2 reads FQNEAQ (reference sequence). DNA of the CDR3: TGTGCCAGCAGCTTTATGGGGGGGTACCGCTACAACTATGGCTACACCTTC. Its protein is CASSFMGGYRYNYGYTF.

The V and J genes are TRBV7-9 and TRBJ1-2; D unclear. The length of the CDR3 is 16 residues. Germline loops: CDR1 SEHNR, CDR2 FQNEAQ (reference sequence). The V and J ends lost 4 bases and 8 bases respectively, with 23 bases between them. The CDR3 spells CASSSRGSPGPYGYTF. In nucleotides, the CDR3 is TGTGCCAGCAGCTCTCGCGGGTCCCCTGGCCCATACGGCTACACCTTC.

This clone has just one count. The CDR3 nucleotides read TGCGCCAGCAGCCAAGGTGTTATCAGGGGCATTGGATATGGCTACACCTTC. Translating it yields CASSQGVIRGIGYGYTF. The chain has TRBV4-1 and TRBJ1-2, with D possibly matching TRBD1 (6 bases). The CDR3 contains 17 residues. Germline lookup yields CDR1 MGHRA and CDR2 YSYEKL. The V gene lost 1 base and the J gene lost 5 bases, with 20 bases spanning the gap.

In its sample, this clone was seen once. This chain links TRBV6-5 with TRBJ1-2, with unresolved D. CDR3 length equals 11 residues. Looked up from germline, CDR1 is MNHEY and CDR2 is SVGAGI. V lost 2 bases to trimming and J lost 9 bases, with 7 bases between them. CDR3 in amino acids: CASSYGWSYTF. The CDR3, as DNA: TGTGCCAGCAGTTACGGATGGAGCTACACCTTC.

J is TRBJ2-5 and V is TRBV24-1; D call uncertain. Trimming stripped 5 bases from V and 5 bases from J, with 17 bases between. There are 15 residues in the CDR3. Looked up from germline, CDR1 is KGHDR and CDR2 is SFDVKD. CDR3 coding DNA: TGTGCCACCAGTGCCCCGGGCTCCGGGTTGGAGACCCAGTACTTC. The encoded protein is CATSAPGSGLETQYF.

The chain couples TRBV3-1 (or the pseudogene TRBV3-2) to TRBJ2-5, with TRBD1 identical over 8 bases. The CDR3 covers 16 residues. Unmatched junction bases numbered 10, after V lost 3 bases and J lost 4 bases. In germline, CDR1 is LGHDT, CDR2 YNNKEL (reference sequence). The CDR3 bases are TGTGCCAGCAGCCAGAACCAAAGGCAGGGGGCAGAGACCCAGTACTTC. It yields the protein CASSQNQRQGAETQYF.

This chain links TRBV5-5 with TRBJ2-1; TRBD2 agrees at 7 bases. The CDR3 runs to 14 residues. V shed 2 bases and J 2 bases; nucleotides not matched to a gene: 1. Germline CDR1 reads SGHKS; CDR2 reads YYEKEE (reference sequence). The CDR3 nucleotides are TGTGCCAGCAGCTTCGGGGGGACCTACAATGAGCAGTTCTTC. Translating gives CASSFGGTYNEQFF.

The rearrangement uses TRBV6-5 and TRBJ1-3; no clear D gene. This CDR3 is built from 11 residues. Trimming shortened V by 6 bases and J by 8 bases, and 8 bases separated the two germline ends. Germline CDR1 MNHEY, CDR2 SVGAGI. Here the CDR3 DNA reads TGTGCCAGCAGCCTAGGTGACACCATATATTTT. Its protein product is CASSLGDTIYF.

The rearrangement links TRBV2 to TRBJ1-5; 9 bases map to TRBD1. The germline gives CDR1 SNHLY, CDR2 FYNNEI. Unmatched junction bases numbered 8, after V lost 7 bases and J lost 7 bases. The CDR3 contains 14 residues. DNA of the CDR3: TGTGCCAGCAAGGGGGACAGGGCAAGCCAGCCCCAGCATTTT. This codes for CASKGDRASQPQHF. Combining the CDR3 with reference TRBV2 and TRBJ1-5 gives the whole variable domain EPEVTQTPSHQVTQMGQEVILRCVPISNHLYFYWYRQILGQKVEFLVSFYNNEISEKSEIFDDQFSVERPDGSNFTLKIRSTKLEDSAMYFCASKGDRASQPQHFGDGTRLSIL.

This chain uses TRBV19 with TRBJ1-1; 7 nucleotides match TRBD1. Germline values: CDR1 LNHDA, CDR2 SQIVND (reference sequence). The CDR3 totals 16 residues. V shed 5 bases and J 6 bases; nucleotides not matched to a gene: 15. The CDR3 loop reads CASSRQWDRMNPEAFF. In nucleotides, the CDR3 is TGTGCCAGTAGTCGCCAATGGGACAGAATGAATCCTGAAGCTTTCTTT.

The table lists this clone with a count of one. The gene calls are TRBV20-1 and TRBJ2-5, with no clear D. V lost 3 bases, J lost 3 bases, and 11 bases lay in between. CDR1 and CDR2 from the germline V gene are DFQATT and SNEGSKA (reference sequence). This CDR3 has 13 residues. As DNA, the CDR3 is TGCAGTGCTAGTGAACACATCGAAGAGACCCAGTACTTC. Protein: CSASEHIEETQYF.

V and J are TRBV6-6 and TRBJ1-3; D not certain. This CDR3 region has 11 residues. Germline V lookup: CDR1 MNHNY, CDR2 SVGAGI (reference sequence). The V gene lost 4 bases and the J gene lost 8 bases, with 6 bases spanning the gap. The CDR3 coding sequence is TGTGCCAGCAGTTCTAAGGACACCATATATTTT. Protein: CASSSKDTIYF.

The J gene is TRBJ1-2, the V gene TRBV21-1. TRBV21-1 is recorded as a pseudogene. CDR3 size: 14 residues. CDR3 DNA: TGTGCCAGCAGCAAAGAGGGGCAGAGCGGTGGCTACACCTTC. It codes for CASSKEGQSGGYTF.

V usage is TRBV11-2 and J usage is TRBJ1-2; TRBD1 might be the D (6 bases). This CDR3 has 14 residues. V was trimmed by 5 bases and J by 6 bases, leaving 16 bases between them. Germline-derived CDR1 and CDR2 are SGHAT and FQNNGV. The CDR3 spells CASSPVQGRDGYTF. For the CDR3, the DNA is TGTGCCAGCAGCCCCGTGCAGGGGAGGGATGGCTACACCTTC. Together with reference TRBV11-2 and TRBJ1-2, the CDR3 gives the full variable domain: EAGVAQSPRYKIIEKRQSVAFWCNPISGHATLYWYQQILGQGPKLLIQFQNNGVVDDSQLPKDRFSAERLKGVDSTLKIQPAKLEDSAVYLCASSPVQGRDGYTFGSGTRLTVV.

This sequence joins TRBV11-2 and TRBJ2-2; D not certain. Germline V gene lookup returns CDR1 SGHAT and CDR2 FQNNGV. The CDR3 spans 13 residues. V was cut by 5 bases and J by 7 bases, with 11 bases left in between. CDR3 in DNA: TGTGCCAGCAGCCCCTCCGTTGGCGGGGAGCTGTTTTTT. This sequence encodes CASSPSVGGELFF.

This chain joins TRBV3-1 (or the pseudogene TRBV3-2) and TRBJ2-3, with 11 bases identical to TRBD2. Trimming cost V 4 bases and J 12 bases; bases outside gene matches: 12. CDR3 size: 15 residues. In germline, CDR1 is LGHDT, CDR2 YNNKEL (reference sequence). The CDR3 nucleotides are TGTGCCAGCAGCCTTGGAGGGGGTAGCGGGAGGGCCCAGTATTTT. Encoded protein: CASSLGGGSGRAQYF.

J is TRBJ1-3 and V is TRBV5-6, with D unresolved. The CDR3 covers 14 residues. V lost 4 bases to trimming and J lost 4 bases, with 12 bases between them. The germline gives CDR1 SGHDT, CDR2 YYEEEE. The CDR3 sequence is CASSPPPGGNTIYF. In DNA form, the CDR3 reads TGTGCCAGCAGCCCTCCGCCAGGAGGAAACACCATATATTTT.

This clone has only one observation. CDR3 DNA: TGTGCCAGCAGTTTATTAGGGACCGCCGGGGAGACCCAGTACTTC. As protein: CASSLLGTAGETQYF. The chain couples TRBV28 to TRBJ2-5; D may match TRBD1 or TRBD2 (5 bases each). V lost 1 base, J lost 5 bases, and 14 bases lay in between. The V gene's germline CDR1 is MDHEN and CDR2 SYDVKM. The CDR3 runs to 15 residues.